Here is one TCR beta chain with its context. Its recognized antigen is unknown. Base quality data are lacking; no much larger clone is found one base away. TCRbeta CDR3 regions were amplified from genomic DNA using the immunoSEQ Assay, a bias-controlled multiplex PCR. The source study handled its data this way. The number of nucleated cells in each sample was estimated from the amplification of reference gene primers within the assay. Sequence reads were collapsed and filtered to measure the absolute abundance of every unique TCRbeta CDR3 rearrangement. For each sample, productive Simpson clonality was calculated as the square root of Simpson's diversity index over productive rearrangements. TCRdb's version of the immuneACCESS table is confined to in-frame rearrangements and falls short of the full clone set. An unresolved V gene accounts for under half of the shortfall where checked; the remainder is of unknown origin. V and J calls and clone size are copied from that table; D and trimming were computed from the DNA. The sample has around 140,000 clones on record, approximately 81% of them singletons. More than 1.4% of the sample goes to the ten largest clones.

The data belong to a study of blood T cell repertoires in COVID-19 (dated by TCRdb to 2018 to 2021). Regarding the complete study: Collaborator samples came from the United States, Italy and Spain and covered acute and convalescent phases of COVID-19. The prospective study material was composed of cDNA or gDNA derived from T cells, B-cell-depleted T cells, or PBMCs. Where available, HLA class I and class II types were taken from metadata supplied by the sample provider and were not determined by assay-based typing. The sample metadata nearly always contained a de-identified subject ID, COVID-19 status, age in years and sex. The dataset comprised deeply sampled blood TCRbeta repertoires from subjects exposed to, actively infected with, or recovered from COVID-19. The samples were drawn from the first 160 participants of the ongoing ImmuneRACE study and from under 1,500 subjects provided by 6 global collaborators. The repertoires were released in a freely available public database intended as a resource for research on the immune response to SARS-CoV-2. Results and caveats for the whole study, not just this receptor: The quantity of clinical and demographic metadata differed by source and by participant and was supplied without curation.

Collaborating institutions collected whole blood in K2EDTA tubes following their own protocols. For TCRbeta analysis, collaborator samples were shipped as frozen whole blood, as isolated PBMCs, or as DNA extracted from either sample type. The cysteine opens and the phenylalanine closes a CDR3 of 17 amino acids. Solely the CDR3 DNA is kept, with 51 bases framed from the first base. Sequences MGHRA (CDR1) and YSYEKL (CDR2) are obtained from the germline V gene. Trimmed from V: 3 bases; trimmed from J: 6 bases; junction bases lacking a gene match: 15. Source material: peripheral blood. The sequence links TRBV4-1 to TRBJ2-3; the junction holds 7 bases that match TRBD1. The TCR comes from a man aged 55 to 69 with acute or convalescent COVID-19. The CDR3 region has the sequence CASSQETQGYRLDTQYF. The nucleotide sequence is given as TGCGCCAGCAGCCAGGAAACACAGGGGTATCGTCTCGATACGCAGTATTTT.